The 29 T cell receptor beta chains below all came from one sample that was sequenced in a study of post-analysis software for immune sequencing data. The TCR beta cDNA libraries carried unique molecular identifiers. TCRdb recomputed calls from the PCR reads with MiXCR, one row per CDR3 protein. The repertoire holds about 620,000 distinct CDR3 sequences, with roughly 46% as singletons. Their recognized antigens are unknown. General study results and limits: Comparison of patients with controls showed roughly five TRBV segments more frequent in patients, TRBV5-6, TRBV5-1 and TRBV20-1 among them.

The material sequenced was blood. The receptors derive from a girl aged 10 to 17 with multiple sclerosis.

The V and J genes are TRBV28 and TRBJ2-5; D is uncertain. Germline loops: CDR1 MDHEN, CDR2 SYDVKM. V lost 11 bases to trimming and J lost 2 bases, with 12 bases between them. This CDR3 comprises 12 residues. In DNA, the CDR3 is TGTGCCCACGTCCGGACGCAAGAGACCCAGTACTTC. Translated, it gives CAHVRTQETQYF.

The chain joins TRBV24-1 to TRBJ2-3; TRBD1 aligns across 10 bases. The junction had 3 bases not matched to a gene; V was cut back by 3 bases and J by 4 bases. Germline lookup yields CDR1 KGHDR and CDR2 SFDVKD. This CDR3 contains 15 residues. As DNA, the CDR3 is TGTGCCACCAGTGATGCCGGGACAGGGGCAGATACGCAGTATTTT. It yields the protein CATSDAGTGADTQYF.

The chain has TRBV5-1 and TRBJ1-4, with D possibly being TRBD1 (5 bases). The CDR3 runs 15 residues. V lost 4 bases, J lost 5 bases, and 15 bases lay in between. Germline V gene lookup returns CDR1 SGHRS and CDR2 YFSETQ. This CDR3 is CASSRGRGSNEKLFF. CDR3 bases: TGCGCCAGCAGCAGGGGCCGGGGGAGCAATGAAAAACTGTTTTTT.

The chain carries TRBV5-1 and TRBJ2-7, with TRBD1 as a possible D gene (7 bases). The V end lost 2 bases, the J end lost 0 bases, and 18 bases lay between the germline ends. The CDR3 consists of 17 residues. Germline V gives CDR1 SGHRS, CDR2 YFSETQ. The CDR3 spells CASSLPSTGDFSYEQYF. CDR3 in DNA: TGCGCCAGCAGCTTACCCTCCACAGGGGACTTCTCCTACGAGCAGTACTTC.

J is TRBJ2-6 and V is TRBV19; D gene uncertain. V was cut by 4 bases and J by 4 bases, with 2 bases left in between. This CDR3 has 12 amino acids. Germline CDR1 is LNHDA and CDR2 is SQIVND (reference sequence). The CDR3, as DNA: TGTGCCAGTAGTACGGGGGCCAACGTCCTGACTTTC. Protein sequence: CASSTGANVLTF.

In this sample, this clonotype turned up a few times. The V and J genes are TRBV6-5 and TRBJ2-5; possibly TRBD1 or TRBD2 for D (5 bases each). This CDR3 has 14 amino acids. Trimming took 8 bases from V and 1 from J, leaving 14 bases between them. In germline, CDR1 is MNHEY, CDR2 SVGAGI. The CDR3 loop is CASGEGSLQETQYF. For the CDR3, the DNA is TGTGCCAGCGGAGAGGGGAGCCTCCAAGAGACCCAGTACTTC.

A few counts support this clonotype. This chain joins TRBV7-9 and TRBJ2-1; 10 positions match TRBD2. Germline CDR1 is SEHNR and CDR2 is FQNEAQ (reference sequence). Germline trimming cut 1 base from V and 4 bases from J; bases unmatched to any gene: 4. This CDR3 is 16 amino acids long. The chain's CDR3 is CASSLVGLADYNEQFF. CDR3 sequence (DNA): TGTGCCAGCAGCTTAGTTGGACTAGCGGATTACAATGAGCAGTTCTTC.

The chain employs TRBV5-1 and TRBJ2-2; possibly TRBD1 or TRBD2 for D (5 bases each). The CDR3 contains 15 residues. Trimming shortened V by 3 bases and J by 4 bases, and 13 bases separated the two germline ends. Germline CDR1 and CDR2: SGHRS and YFSETQ. CDR3 nucleotides: TGCGCCAGCAGCTGGACATCCCGGGGCACCGGGGAGCTGTTTTTT. The encoded protein is CASSWTSRGTGELFF.

The table lists this clonotype with a count of one. CDR3 protein: CASSLNRGGPRETQYF. Here the CDR3 DNA reads TGCGCCAGCAGCTTAAACAGGGGAGGCCCTCGGGAGACCCAGTACTTC. The chain employs TRBV5-1 and TRBJ2-7, with a possible D match to TRBD1 (7 bases). The assigned J gene may be wrong: the sequence end matches TRBJ2-5 better. Germline V gene lookup returns CDR1 SGHRS and CDR2 YFSETQ. The CDR3 totals 16 residues.

This sequence joins TRBV20-1 and TRBJ2-1; 8 bases match TRBD2. The CDR3 is 19 amino acids. CDR1 DFQATT and CDR2 SNEGSKA come from the germline V gene (reference sequence). The V segment lost 3 bases and the J segment 0 bases; nucleotides outside the gene matches: 16. The CDR3 DNA follows: TGCAGTGCTAGTGATGCTAGCGGGTCCTCCCCCTTCTCCTACAATGAGCAGTTCTTC. Its protein is CSASDASGSSPFSYNEQFF.

The rearrangement links TRBV5-1 to TRBJ1-1; D might be TRBD1 (5 bases). V lost 4 bases and J 1 base, leaving 17 bases between the germline ends. The CDR3 contains 16 residues. Germline values: CDR1 SGHRS, CDR2 YFSETQ. CDR3 residues: CASSPGGARGNTEAFF. CDR3 DNA: TGCGCCAGCAGCCCCGGAGGGGCCAGAGGGAACACTGAAGCTTTCTTT.

This chain connects TRBV6-5 to TRBJ2-3, with TRBD2 identical over 10 bases. The germline V gene encodes CDR1 MNHEY and CDR2 SVGAGI. The J segment lost 5 bases and the V segment lost 3 bases, leaving 8 bases of the junction unmatched. CDR3 length equals 16 residues. For the CDR3, the DNA is TGTGCCAGCAGTTATTCGAGCGGGAGGGCCGTAGATACGCAGTATTTT. This gives the protein CASSYSSGRAVDTQYF.

V gene TRBV5-1 combines with J gene TRBJ2-1; TRBD2 matches at 11 bases. This CDR3 is built from 17 residues. The germline gives CDR1 SGHRS, CDR2 YFSETQ. J was trimmed by 4 bases and V by 0 bases; bases with no gene match: 6. CDR3 sequence: CASSLGLAGGQYNEQFF. The CDR3 DNA reads as TGCGCCAGCAGCTTGGGGCTAGCGGGAGGCCAATACAATGAGCAGTTCTTC.

V usage is TRBV10-3 and J usage is TRBJ2-7; no clear D. This CDR3 spans 13 amino acids. Germline assignment: CDR1 ENHRY and CDR2 SYGVKD. Trimming cost V 7 bases and J 6 bases, with 16 bases left between them. CDR3 nucleotide sequence: TGTGCCATCACGCCGGCGCAGCGAGGCGAGCAGTACTTC. Its translation is CAITPAQRGEQYF.

J is TRBJ2-7 and V is TRBV14; the match to TRBD2 covers 11 bases. Judging by the DNA end, TRBJ2-5 fits better; the J call may be wrong. The CDR3 spans 15 residues. Germline CDR1 and CDR2: SGHDN and FVKESK. CDR3 coding DNA: TGTGCCAGCAGCCATATGGGACTAGCGGTGGAGACCCAGTACTTC. It translates to CASSHMGLAVETQYF.

This clonotype was detected only a few times. The chain combines TRBV4-1 with TRBJ1-2, with D unresolved. This CDR3 has 13 amino acids. Trimming took off 2 bases at V and 4 bases at J, with 8 bases between the two ends. Germline V gives CDR1 MGHRA, CDR2 YSYEKL. The CDR3 region is CASSQPDGYGYTF. For the CDR3, the DNA is TGCGCCAGCAGCCAACCGGACGGCTATGGCTACACCTTC.

The chain is built from TRBV9 and TRBJ2-7, with 7 bases fitting TRBD2. CDR1 and CDR2 (germline): SGDLS, YYNGEE. The CDR3 length is 15 residues. The J segment lost 4 bases and the V segment lost 0 bases, leaving 7 bases of the junction unmatched. This CDR3 is CASSVGAGVTYEQYF. The DNA of the CDR3 is TGTGCCAGCAGCGTAGGGGCGGGAGTTACGTACGAGCAGTACTTC.

V and J are TRBV6-2 or TRBV6-3 and TRBJ2-6; D may be TRBD1 or TRBD2 (5 bases each). Trimming pared 7 bases from V and 0 bases from J, leaving 16 bases between. The CDR3 consists of 17 residues. Germline values: CDR1 MNHEY, CDR2 SVGEGT. The CDR3 reads CASNGTPWASGANVLTF. The CDR3 region has the DNA TGTGCCAGCAACGGGACGCCGTGGGCCTCTGGGGCCAACGTCCTGACTTTC.

This clonotype has a handful of counts. Here the CDR3 reads CASSLIQVDEQFF. In DNA form, the CDR3 reads TGTGCCAGCAGTTTAATCCAGGTCGATGAGCAGTTCTTC. The V gene is TRBV12-3 or TRBV12-4, the J gene TRBJ2-1; D is undetermined. This CDR3 spans 13 amino acids. Trimming stripped 2 bases from V and 8 bases from J, with 10 bases between.

The rearrangement joins TRBV2 to TRBJ1-5, with 8 positions matching TRBD1. The CDR3 covers 15 residues. Trimming took 5 bases from V and 3 from J; bases not matched to a gene: 6. Looked up from germline, CDR1 is SNHLY and CDR2 is FYNNEI. As DNA, the CDR3 is TGTGCCAGCAGTTGGACAGGGATGGTCAATCAGCCCCAGCATTTT. This translates into CASSWTGMVNQPQHF.

This clonotype was found a few times. This chain joins TRBV4-2 and TRBJ2-1; 9 nucleotides agree with TRBD2. V trimming: 0 bases; J trimming: 7 bases; junction bases outside the gene matches: 10. The CDR3 runs 17 residues. Germline CDR1 reads LGHNA; CDR2 reads YNFKEQ. The CDR3: CASSQESLAGPRNEQFF. CDR3 DNA sequence: TGTGCCAGCAGCCAAGAGTCCCTAGCGGGACCACGGAATGAGCAGTTCTTC.

The V gene is TRBV6-5, the J gene TRBJ2-1; D is ambiguous. Germline values: CDR1 MNHEY, CDR2 SVGAGI. This CDR3 region has 20 residues. V gave up 4 bases and J gave up 0 bases, with 25 bases separating them. The CDR3 spells CASSFRPGPPLRSSYNEQFF. The CDR3 coding sequence is TGTGCCAGCAGTTTCCGACCGGGCCCACCCCTAAGGAGCTCCTACAATGAGCAGTTCTTC.

Notes on this clonotype: At one end, the junction sequence differs from germline, possibly due to a read error. The gene calls are TRBV5-5 and TRBJ2-3; TRBD1 is a possible D gene (5 bases). Germline V gene data show CDR1 as SGHKS and CDR2 as YYEKEE (reference sequence). The CDR3 length is 16 residues. This CDR3 reads CAGSLRGAGSTDTQYF. CDR3 nucleotide sequence: TGTGCCGGCAGCTTGCGTGGCGCAGGGAGCACAGATACGCAGTATTTT.

This chain joins TRBV7-9 and TRBJ2-3; 11 nucleotides line up with TRBD2. Germline assignment: CDR1 SEHNR and CDR2 FQNEAQ (reference sequence). The J segment lost 3 bases and the V segment lost 1 base, leaving 3 bases of the junction unmatched. This CDR3 is 16 amino acids long. The CDR3: CASSLGASGRTDTQYF. The CDR3 DNA is TGTGCCAGCAGCTTAGGGGCTAGCGGGAGGACAGATACGCAGTATTTT.

Concerning this clonotype itself: A much bigger clone sits one base away, suggesting this may be a read error. J is TRBJ2-1 and V is TRBV29-1; weak D call: TRBD1 (6 bases). The last part of the DNA fits TRBJ2-7 better; the J call may be wrong. The V gene's germline CDR1 is SQVTM and CDR2 ANQGSEA. The CDR3 spans 15 residues. CDR3 residues: CSVDIGARGNYGQYF. In nucleotides, the CDR3 is TGCAGCGTTGATATAGGCGCCAGGGGTAACTACGGGCAGTACTTC.

The V gene is TRBV6-5, the J gene TRBJ1-1, with D uncertain. V lost 6 bases and J 4 bases, leaving 9 bases between the germline ends. Germline assignment: CDR1 MNHEY and CDR2 SVGAGI. The CDR3 sequence is 12 residues long. CDR3 sequence (DNA): TGTGCCAGCAGCCCGGCAGGCACTGAAGCTTTCTTT. Amino acids: CASSPAGTEAFF.

This clonotype was counted a few times. V usage is TRBV10-2 and J usage is TRBJ2-7; perhaps TRBD2 as D (6 bases). Germline V gene sequence: CDR1 WSHSY, CDR2 SAAADI. This CDR3 has 15 amino acids. Trimming stripped 0 bases from V and 2 bases from J, with 11 bases between. CDR3: CASSESFGSPYEQYF. CDR3 DNA: TGCGCCAGCAGTGAGTCTTTCGGGAGTCCCTACGAGCAGTACTTC.

The chain employs TRBV24-1 and TRBJ2-1, with 7 nucleotides matching TRBD2. The V and J ends lost 4 bases and 3 bases, in that order; junction bases with no gene match: 8. The CDR3 is 16 amino acids. CDR1 is KGHDR and CDR2 is SFDVKD in the germline V gene. In DNA form, the CDR3 reads TGTGCCACCAGTGACCCGGGAGGCCGGGGCTACAATGAGCAGTTCTTC. Amino acids: CATSDPGGRGYNEQFF.

Written as DNA, the CDR3 is TGTGCCAGCAGCCCTAGACAGGGAAACTACGAGCAGTACTTC. It yields the protein CASSPRQGNYEQYF. The genes are TRBV3-1 and TRBJ2-7; 7 bases map to TRBD1. The CDR3 is 14 amino acids. Germline V gene lookup returns CDR1 LGHDT and CDR2 YNNKEL (reference sequence). V lost 4 bases and J lost 3; bases outside the gene matches: 6.